Below, one T cell receptor (beta chain) is given with its context. Its specific antigen is unknown. Base-call qualities are not available, and no considerably larger clone is one nucleotide away. The sample comes from a study of blood T cells in healthy people across ages (dated by TCRdb to about 2015). For the wider study: In model experiments, template switching captured roughly one uniquely barcoded TCR beta cDNA molecule for every two T cells. To avoid experimental bias, donors of different ages were randomly spread across the sequencing lanes. Age-related changes in TCR beta repertoire diversity were measured in the study by deep sequencing normalized with unique cDNA molecular identifiers. Donors were grouped into four age groups: young (average about 15 years), middle-aged (under 40), aged (about 60) and long-lived (82). For two donors (one aged 18 to 30 and one aged 80 or older), the study analyzed two additional independent replicas of 1 million unique cDNA reads from the same blood draw. Results and caveats for the whole study, not just this receptor: Observed TCR beta diversity per million T cells fell roughly linearly with age, and a significant reduction was already apparent by age approximately 40. Since profiling was done on bulk unsorted PBMCs, naive and antigen-experienced compartments could not be conclusively compared. The long-lived group showed more naive CD4+ T cells, fewer expanded clones and increased TCR diversity than the aged group, suggesting age selection. The percentage of naive T cells measured by flow cytometry correlated strongly with observed TCR beta diversity. Donor CMV infection status was unknown, potentially confounding age-related changes in expanded clonotypes. Total diversity estimates from one million sequenced T cells were considered lower bounds and underestimates.

Donors were roughly 40 systemically healthy Caucasian individuals from Russia aged roughly 6 to 95 years. About 9.1 milliliters of peripheral blood were collected from each donor into EDTA-treated Vacutainer tubes. PBMCs were isolated by Ficoll-Paque density-gradient centrifugation, with at least 6 million obtained per sample. Total RNA was extracted from PBMCs with Trizol reagent, with at least 6 micrograms obtained per sample. For every donor, an aliquot of PBMCs went through flow cytometry to measure the percentages of naive CD45RAhigh/CD27high T cells. The protocol used for the library was 5' RACE. The sequencer was an Illumina HiSeq 2500. A second roughly 7 to 11 cycle PCR used a sample-barcoded 5' primer and a J-beta primer mix. A unique molecular identifier was introduced onto each TCR beta cDNA molecule by a template-switch 5' adaptor carrying 12 random nucleotides. Each sample yielded at least 2.5 million CDR3-containing paired-end reads. First-strand cDNA synthesis was performed from all RNA using the Mint cDNA synthesis kit, with priming by a TRBC-specific oligonucleotide. Following uracil-DNA glycosylase treatment, a first 18-cycle PCR with universal primers M1SS and BC2_uni_R was performed on all cDNA. The source study handled its data this way. Normalization of each sample was performed by random selection of 1 million high-quality reads, each carrying a distinct molecular identifier. Instead of being binned into consensus sequences, reads with shared molecular identifiers were discarded. CDR3 identification, clonotype clustering and error correction used MiTCR with a Q25 quality threshold and the strictest error-elimination algorithm. Lower-bound total TCR beta diversity was estimated with a nonparametric unseen species model using Euler transformation. The public reads were quality trimmed at Q25 with fastp and then assembled into clones with MiXCR by TCRdb, keeping productive beta chains. Every CDR3 protein is listed once, alongside the most common genes and DNA of its rows. TCRdb, not the authors, supplied the V and J calls. Here the sample has roughly 800,000 distinct CDR3 sequences; 53% occur a single time. The top ten constitute 40% to 50% of the sample.

The sequence was obtained from a man aged 80 or over in good health. Sequenced material: blood.

The CDR3 protein sequence reads: CASFLSNYGYTF. The base sequence is TGTGCCAGCTTCTTGTCTAACTATGGCTACACCTTC. This chain joins TRBV6-1 to TRBJ1-2; no confident D gene assignment can be made. Inclusive of the bounding cysteine and phenylalanine, the CDR3 is 12 residues long. Only the CDR3 DNA stays, 36 bases, in frame from base 1. From the germline V gene, CDR1 is MNHNS and CDR2 is SASEGT. The V end loses 8 bases and the J end loses 0 bases, and a stretch of 7 bases separates them.